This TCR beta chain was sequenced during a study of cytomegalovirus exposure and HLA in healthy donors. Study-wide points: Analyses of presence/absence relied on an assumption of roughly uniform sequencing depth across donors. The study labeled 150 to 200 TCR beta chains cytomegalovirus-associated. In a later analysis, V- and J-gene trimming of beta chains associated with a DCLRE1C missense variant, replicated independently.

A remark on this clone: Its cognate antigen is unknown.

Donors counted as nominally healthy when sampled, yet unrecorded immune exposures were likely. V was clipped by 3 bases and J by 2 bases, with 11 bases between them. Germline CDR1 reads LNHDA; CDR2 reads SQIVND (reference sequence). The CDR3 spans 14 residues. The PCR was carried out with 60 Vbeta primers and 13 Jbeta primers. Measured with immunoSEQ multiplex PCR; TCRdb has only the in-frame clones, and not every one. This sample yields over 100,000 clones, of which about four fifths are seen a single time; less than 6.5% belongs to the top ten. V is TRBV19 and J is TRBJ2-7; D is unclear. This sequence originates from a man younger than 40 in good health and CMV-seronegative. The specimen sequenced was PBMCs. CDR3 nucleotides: TGTGCCAGTAGTATCACTGCAAACGCCTACGAGCAGTACTTC. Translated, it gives CASSITANAYEQYF.